One T cell receptor (beta chain) is described in this entry. Its antigen is as yet unknown. The data originate from a study of shared clonotypes between healthy human individuals. The study's findings and limits: It was anticipated that sequencing depth would influence how many clonotypes donors shared.

For each subset, genomic DNA was distributed in equal portions over several immunoSEQ plates. Tens of thousands of T cell genomes, or about 270 ng DNA, went into replicate PCRs of unsorted PBMC. Clones were read by immunoSEQ multiplex PCR, and TCRdb kept only the in-frame ones, dropping some. The sample includes about 480,000 clones, approximately 79% seen only once; the top ten take approximately 13%. Those who donated, Caucasian adults without exception, all lived in Nashville, Tennessee. CDR1 is MRHNA and CDR2 is SNTAGT in the germline V gene. This CDR3 contains 16 residues. J was trimmed by 2 bases and V by 6 bases; bases with no gene match: 6.

What was sequenced was PBMCs. The clonotype was recovered from a woman in her thirties or forties in good health. Some clones in this sample may be carry-over from other donors' samples. V and J are TRBV6-4 and TRBJ2-1; TRBD1 matches 11 bases. The DNA for the CDR3 is TGTGCCAGCAGCCTAGAGGGACAGGGGGCCTACAATGAGCAGTTCTTC. Translating it yields CASSLEGQGAYNEQFF.